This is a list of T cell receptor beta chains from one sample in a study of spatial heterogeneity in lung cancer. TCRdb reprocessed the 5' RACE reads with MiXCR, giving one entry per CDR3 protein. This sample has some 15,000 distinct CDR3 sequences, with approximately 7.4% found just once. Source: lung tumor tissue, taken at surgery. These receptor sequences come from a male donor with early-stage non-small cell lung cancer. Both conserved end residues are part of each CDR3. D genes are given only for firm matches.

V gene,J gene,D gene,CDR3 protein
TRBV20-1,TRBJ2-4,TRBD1,CSARAPGTGKNIQYF
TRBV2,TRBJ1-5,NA,CASSKDSNQPQHF
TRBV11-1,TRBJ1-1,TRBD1,CASSLAGTGVRAFF
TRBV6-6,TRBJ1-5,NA,CASSYSHTGRGVIQPQHF
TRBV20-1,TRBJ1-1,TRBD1,CSASQDRGLVFEAFF
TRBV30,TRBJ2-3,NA,CACNKDTMHYTDTQYF
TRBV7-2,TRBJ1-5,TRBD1,CASSLESGGVQPQHF
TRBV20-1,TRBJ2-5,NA,CSGQAGETQYF
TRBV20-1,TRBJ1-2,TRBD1,CSAGRGGNYGYTF
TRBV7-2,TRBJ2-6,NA,CASSLVGGAGANVLTF
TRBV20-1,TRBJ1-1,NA,CSASWTENTEAFF
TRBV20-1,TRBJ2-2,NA,CSARKGGNTGELFF
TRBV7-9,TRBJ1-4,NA,CASSSPGAGFATNEKLFF
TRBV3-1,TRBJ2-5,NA,CASSQVETQYF
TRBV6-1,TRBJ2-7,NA,CASSEGPSSYEQYF